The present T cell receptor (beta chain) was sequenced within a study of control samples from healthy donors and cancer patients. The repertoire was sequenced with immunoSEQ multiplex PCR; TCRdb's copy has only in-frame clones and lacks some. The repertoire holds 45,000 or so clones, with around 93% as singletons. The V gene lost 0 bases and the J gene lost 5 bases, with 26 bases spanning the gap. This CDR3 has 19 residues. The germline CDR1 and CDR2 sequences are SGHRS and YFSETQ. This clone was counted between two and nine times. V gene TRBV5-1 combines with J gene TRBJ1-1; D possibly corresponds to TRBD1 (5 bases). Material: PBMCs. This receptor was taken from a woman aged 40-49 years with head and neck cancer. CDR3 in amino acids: CASSLVGRRTSSRGTEAFF. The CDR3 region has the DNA TGCGCCAGCAGCTTGGTTGGTCGTCGGACATCCTCGAGGGGAACTGAAGCTTTCTTT.